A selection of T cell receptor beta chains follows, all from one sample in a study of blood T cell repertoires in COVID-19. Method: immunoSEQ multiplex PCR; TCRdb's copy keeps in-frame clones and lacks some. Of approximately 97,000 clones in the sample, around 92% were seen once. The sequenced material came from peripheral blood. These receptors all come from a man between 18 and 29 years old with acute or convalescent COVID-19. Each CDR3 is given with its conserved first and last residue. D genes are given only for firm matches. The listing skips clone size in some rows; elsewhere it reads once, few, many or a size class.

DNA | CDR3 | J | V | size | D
TGTGCCAGCAGCTGGGAGGTCTATAATTCACCCCTCCACTTT | CASSWEVYNSPLHF | TRBJ1-6 | TRBV5-4 | . | .
TGTGCCAGCAGTGAAGGGAGACAGGGGGCCAATCAGCCCCAGCATTTT | CASSEGRQGANQPQHF | TRBJ1-5 | TRBV2 | . | TRBD1
TGTGCCAGTACCAGTTCCTACGAGCAGTACTTC | CASTSSYEQYF | TRBJ2-7 | TRBV19 | . | .
TGTGCCAGCAGTTTCTTGAGGATGAATGGCTACACCTTC | CASSFLRMNGYTF | TRBJ1-2 | TRBV12-3/TRBV12-4 | . | .
TGTGCCAGCAGCTCGCAAGTTCCCGGGACAGGGTCCTACAATGAGCAGTTCTTC | CASSSQVPGTGSYNEQFF | TRBJ2-1 | TRBV11-2 | . | TRBD1
TGTGCCAGCAGCCCCTTATCCCAGGGTTTGAACACTGAAGCTTTCTTT | CASSPLSQGLNTEAFF | TRBJ1-1 | TRBV27 | once | .
TGTGCCAGCAGTTATACCGGGACAAACCTATACTACGAGCAGTACTTC | CASSYTGTNLYYEQYF | TRBJ2-7 | TRBV27 | . | .
TGTGCCAGCAGTGGTACCACTAATCAGGGGACCCAGTACTTC | CASSGTTNQGTQYF | TRBJ2-5 | TRBV2 | . | .
TGTGCCAGTAGTCTTTACGCCCGGGGGAACACTGAAGCTTTCTTT | CASSLYARGNTEAFF | TRBJ1-1 | TRBV19 | . | .
TGTGCCAGCACCGGAAGGGGGTACACTGAAGCTTTCTTT | CASTGRGYTEAFF | TRBJ1-1 | TRBV2 | . | .
TGTGCCAGCAGCTTACGCGGGCTTGGGGGCAATCAGCCCCAGCATTTT | CASSLRGLGGNQPQHF | TRBJ1-5 | TRBV7-8 | . | .
TGTGCCAGCGGACAGGGGGCATCTGGAAACACCATATATTTT | CASGQGASGNTIYF | TRBJ1-3 | TRBV2 | . | TRBD1
TGTGCCAGCAGTGACTTAATTGGAAGGCGGGAGAGGTGGGCAGATACGCAGTATTTT | CASSDLIGRRERWADTQYF | TRBJ2-3 | TRBV6-4 | . | TRBD2
TGTGCCATCACCCCGACAGGGCACTACGAGCAGTACTTC | CAITPTGHYEQYF | TRBJ2-7 | TRBV10-3 | . | TRBD1
TGTGCCAGCAGCTTGTTGTCCGGGGATGGCTACACCTTC | CASSLLSGDGYTF | TRBJ1-2 | TRBV5-5 | . | .
TGCGCCAGCAGTCCAACCATAAGGACTAGCGGGGATTATCATAATGAGCAGTTCTTC | CASSPTIRTSGDYHNEQFF | TRBJ2-1 | TRBV5-1 | . | TRBD2
TGTGCCAGCAGCTTGGTGGTACAGGGTAGCCAAGAGACCCAGTACTTC | CASSLVVQGSQETQYF | TRBJ2-5 | TRBV5-4 | . | .
TGTGCCAGCAGCCCCCCGGGACAGACCGGATCACCCCTCCACTTT | CASSPPGQTGSPLHF | TRBJ1-6 | TRBV4-2 | . | TRBD1
TGTGCCAGTAGTCCGTTCGAGGTGAGGGAGGAAGATGGCTACACCTTC | CASSPFEVREEDGYTF | TRBJ1-2 | TRBV19 | . | .
TGTGCCAGCAGCTTATATGGTGAGGCCAATCAGCCCCAGCATTTT | CASSLYGEANQPQHF | TRBJ1-5 | TRBV7-6 | . | .
TGTGCCAGCAGTTTAGGGGGGGAGGGTCAGCCCCAGCATTTT | CASSLGGEGQPQHF | TRBJ1-5 | TRBV27 | . | .
TGTGCCAGCTTAAGTAGGGGAAGGGGTAAAACAAATTCACCCCTCCACTTT | CASLSRGRGKTNSPLHF | TRBJ1-6 | TRBV28 | few | .
TGTGCCACCCGACTAGCGGTTAACAATGAGCAGTTCTTC | CATRLAVNNEQFF | TRBJ2-1 | TRBV6-5 | once | TRBD2
TGTGCCAGCAGCTTAGGTAACTCAGGGGCAACTGAAAAACTGTTTTTT | CASSLGNSGATEKLFF | TRBJ1-4 | TRBV7-6 | . | .
TGCGCCAGCTTCGACGGGACAGGACAGTTCTTC | CASFDGTGQFF | TRBJ2-1 | TRBV10-2 | . | TRBD1
TGTGCCAGCAGTTTAATGGGTACTAGCGGGAGTACATACGAGCAGTACTTC | CASSLMGTSGSTYEQYF | TRBJ2-7 | TRBV27 | . | TRBD2
TGTGCCAGCAGCTCCCTGACAGGGCGGAACACTGAAGCTTTCTTT | CASSSLTGRNTEAFF | TRBJ1-1 | TRBV7-8 | . | TRBD1
TGTGCCAGCAGCCCACATTGGGGACAGGGCAGCACCGGGGAGCTGTTTTTT | CASSPHWGQGSTGELFF | TRBJ2-2 | TRBV7-9 | . | TRBD1
TGTGCCAGCAGCCCATGGGGGGACGGGAATGAAAAACTGTTTTTT | CASSPWGDGNEKLFF | TRBJ1-4 | TRBV11-2 | . | .
TGTGCCTGGACTAGATCGAACACCATATATTTT | CAWTRSNTIYF | TRBJ1-3 | TRBV30 | . | .
TGTGCCAGCAGCCAAGGGACAGCTGGCGCTGAAGCTTTCTTT | CASSQGTAGAEAFF | TRBJ1-1 | TRBV3-1/TRBV3-2 | . | .
TGTGCCAGCAGTTACAGGACTGTGGGGGGAACCTACGAGCAGTACTTC | CASSYRTVGGTYEQYF | TRBJ2-7 | TRBV6-5 | . | .
TGTGCCAGCAGCTTAGATTCGGGAACCGGGGAGCTGTTTTTT | CASSLDSGTGELFF | TRBJ2-2 | TRBV11-3 | . | .
TGTGCCAGCAGCCAACAGGGGATGGCTGGTGCTAATGAAAAACTGTTTTTT | CASSQQGMAGANEKLFF | TRBJ1-4 | TRBV3-1/TRBV3-2 | . | .
TGCGCCAGCAGCTTGGTACAGGCTTCGGCTCCCAACTATGGCTACACCTTC | CASSLVQASAPNYGYTF | TRBJ1-2 | TRBV5-1 | . | .
TGCGCCAGCGCTAGCGGACTCTACAATGAGCAGTTCTTC | CASASGLYNEQFF | TRBJ2-1 | TRBV5-1 | . | TRBD2
TGTGCCAGTAGTTTTTCAGGGAACACTGAAGCTTTCTTT | CASSFSGNTEAFF | TRBJ1-1 | TRBV19 | . | .
TGCGCCAGCAGCGCCCAACTAGCAGCCATCACTTACAATGAGCAGTTCTTC | CASSAQLAAITYNEQFF | TRBJ2-1 | TRBV5-1 | . | .
TGTGCCAGCAGTTTCACCAAACTTGTCACAGATACGCAGTATTTT | CASSFTKLVTDTQYF | TRBJ2-3 | TRBV27 | . | .
TGTGCCAGCAGTGACCGGGACAGAGGAGGAAACGAGCAGTACTTC | CASSDRDRGGNEQYF | TRBJ2-7 | TRBV2 | . | TRBD1
TGTGCCAGCAGCCCAGGGGGGACGGACTATGGCTACACCTTC | CASSPGGTDYGYTF | TRBJ1-2 | TRBV6-5 | . | TRBD1
TGTGCCAGCAGCTTGGTGACAGGGGAATCGGACGAGCAGTACTTC | CASSLVTGESDEQYF | TRBJ2-7 | TRBV5-6 | . | TRBD1
TGTGCCAGCAGCTTGGCTGTTCGGCAGGGGGCGGAAGGCTACACCTTC | CASSLAVRQGAEGYTF | TRBJ1-2 | TRBV5-4 | . | TRBD1
TGTGCCAGCAGAAGAAGGGCAGGGGGGTCCTACGAGCAGTACTTC | CASRRRAGGSYEQYF | TRBJ2-7 | TRBV3-1/TRBV3-2 | . | .
TGTGCCAGTAGTTCCCCTCTGTTTGCAGGGATGGACACTGAAGCTTTCTTT | CASSSPLFAGMDTEAFF | TRBJ1-1 | TRBV19 | . | .
TGTGCCAGCAGCTTAGCCGTAGGTGGCGGGCAGTACTTC | CASSLAVGGGQYF | TRBJ2-7 | TRBV7-9 | . | .
TGCAGTGCTAGTCAGACAGGGGATCAGCCCCAGCATTTT | CSASQTGDQPQHF | TRBJ1-5 | TRBV20-1 | once | TRBD1
TGTGCCTGGAGACCAATAGCGGGAAACTCTGGAAACACCATATATTTT | CAWRPIAGNSGNTIYF | TRBJ1-3 | TRBV30 | few | .
TGTGCCAGCAGCTTAGCGGAGCAAAGGGGCATTCAGTACTTC | CASSLAEQRGIQYF | TRBJ2-4 | TRBV13 | . | .
TGTGCCAGCATGCGAAACATTCAGTACTTC | CASMRNIQYF | TRBJ2-4 | TRBV6-1 | . | .
TGTGCCAGCAGCCCGGGACAGGGTCTTCGCACTGAAGCTTTCTTT | CASSPGQGLRTEAFF | TRBJ1-1 | TRBV3-1/TRBV3-2 | once | TRBD1
TGTGCCAGCGGCAGAAACACCTACGAGCAGTACTTC | CASGRNTYEQYF | TRBJ2-7 | TRBV6-5 | . | .